Below, 17 T cell receptor beta chains from the same sample are listed, as sequenced in a study of Ad26.COV2.S vaccination and SARS-CoV-2 variants (dated by TCRdb to 2020 to 2022). The library was prepared using the immunoSEQ multiplex PCR assay. TCRdb took this table from immuneACCESS and kept in-frame rearrangements with V and J called. Such tables lack part of the clones; where checked against another copy, unresolved V genes explain under half of the gap, and the rest is unexplained. In all, the sample holds around 340,000 clones, and 75% to 90% of those were seen once. 9.5% to 12% of the sample belongs to the ten largest clones. What this sample's treatment or condition label stands for: around 19 received Ad26.COV2.S at low or high dose, single or two shots; roughly five received placebo; per-sample allocation not given. Repertoires of vaccine and placebo recipients were sequenced from samples taken on day 63 after the first injection.

The sequencing used peripheral blood, collected in a trial of Ad26.COV2.S vaccine versus placebo. All receptors come from a person between 18 and 65 years old who received the Ad26.COV2.S COVID-19 vaccine or a placebo.

The rearrangement links TRBV25-1 to TRBJ1-2; 12 bases agree with TRBD1. Germline CDR1 and CDR2: MGHDK and SYGVNS. CDR3 size: 17 residues. Germline trimming cut 1 base from V and 6 bases from J; bases unmatched to any gene: 9. CDR3 sequence reads: CASSEFGTGGLTDGYTF. The CDR3 DNA follows: TGTGCCAGCAGTGAATTTGGGACAGGGGGCTTGACGGATGGCTACACCTTC.

This rearrangement joins TRBV7-8 to TRBJ2-7; maybe TRBD2 (6 bases). CDR1 is SGHVS, CDR2 FQNEAQ, per germline. With 4 bases removed from V and 5 bases from J, the gap between germline ends came to 12 bases. This CDR3 has 13 amino acids. CDR3 sequence (DNA): TGTGCCAGCAGCTGGGGACTCCCCCACGAGCAGTACTTC. It codes for CASSWGLPHEQYF.

The chain employs TRBV2 and TRBJ1-1; D gene uncertain. Germline lookup yields CDR1 SNHLY and CDR2 FYNNEI. V was cut by 4 bases and J by 3 bases, with 15 bases left in between. CDR3 length equals 15 residues. The chain's CDR3 is CASSASRYGDTEAFF. The CDR3 DNA reads TGTGCCAGCAGTGCCTCAAGGTATGGGGACACTGAAGCTTTCTTT.

The genes are TRBV12-3 or TRBV12-4 and TRBJ2-5; D gene unclear. This CDR3 has 12 amino acids. V was clipped by 8 bases and J by 0 bases, with 7 bases between them. CDR3 bases: TGTGCCAGCGGCAGTAACCAAGAGACCCAGTACTTC. It yields the protein CASGSNQETQYF.

The CDR3 spells CASSYSRGSYTEAFF. The CDR3 nucleotides are TGTGCCAGCAGTTACTCAAGGGGGTCTTACACTGAAGCTTTCTTT. The chain has TRBV6-2 or TRBV6-3 and TRBJ1-1; D may be TRBD1 (6 bases). The CDR3 loop spans 15 amino acids. V was pared by 0 bases and J by 3 bases, with 11 bases between. Germline V gives CDR1 MNHEY, CDR2 SVGEGT.

The table lists this clone with a few counts. J is TRBJ1-1 and V is TRBV29-1, with D perhaps matching TRBD1 (6 bases). Trimming cost V 6 bases and J 6 bases, with 11 bases left between them. This CDR3 comprises 11 residues. Germline V gives CDR1 SQVTM, CDR2 ANQGSEA. The CDR3 region has the DNA TGCAGCGTAGCAGAGGGGGCTGAAGCTTTCTTT. It is translated as CSVAEGAEAFF. The full variable domain, with the rest looked up from reference TRBV29-1 and TRBJ1-1, is SAVISQKPSRDICQRGTSLTIQCQVDSQVTMMFWYRQQPGQSLTLIATANQGSEATYESGFVIDKFPISRPNLTFSTLTVSNMSPEDSSIYLCSVAEGAEAFFGQGTRLTVV.

The rearrangement uses TRBV7-2 and TRBJ1-5; D may be TRBD1 (5 bases). Germline CDR1 SGHTA, CDR2 FQGNSA. V was cut by 0 bases and J by 0 bases, with 9 bases left in between. The CDR3 sequence is 16 residues long. CDR3 nucleotide sequence: TGTGCCAGCAGCTTAGCGGGGGGTTTTAGCAATCAGCCCCAGCATTTT. Its protein product is CASSLAGGFSNQPQHF.

The rearrangement joins TRBV30 to TRBJ2-5; D is perhaps TRBD1 (5 bases). Germline-derived CDR1 and CDR2 are GTSNPN and SVGIG (reference sequence). V dropped 0 bases and J dropped 5 bases, with 16 bases sitting between them. The CDR3 length is 15 residues. The CDR3 DNA reads TGTGCCTGGAGTGTAGGGGCCGGGTTTAGGGAGACCCAGTACTTC. Its translation: CAWSVGAGFRETQYF.

The chain combines TRBV4-2 with TRBJ2-3; TRBD1 might be the D (5 bases). Germline V gene sequence: CDR1 LGHNA, CDR2 YNFKEQ. There are 15 residues in the CDR3. V lost 0 bases and J lost 5, with 12 bases in between. The CDR3 DNA follows: TGTGCCAGCAGCCAAGAAGGCAGGGAAGGAGATACGCAGTATTTT. It is translated as CASSQEGREGDTQYF.

The chain employs TRBV18 and TRBJ2-7, with TRBD1 identical over 12 bases. The germline V gene encodes CDR1 KGHSH and CDR2 LQKENI. The V gene end was trimmed by 4 bases and the J gene end by 4 bases; junction bases not matched to a gene: 5. CDR3 size: 15 residues. The CDR3 sequence is CASSHSGQGAYEQYF. DNA of the CDR3: TGTGCCAGCTCACATTCGGGACAGGGGGCTTACGAGCAGTACTTC.

The table lists this clone with a count of one. The chain uses TRBV19 and TRBJ2-2; D remains unclear. Germline-derived CDR1 and CDR2 are LNHDA and SQIVND (reference sequence). V gave up 0 bases and J gave up 1 base, with 12 bases separating them. CDR3 length equals 17 residues. CDR3 sequence (DNA): TGTGCCAGTAGTATAGATTTGGGCCGGAAGAACACCGGGGAGCTGTTTTTT. It specifies CASSIDLGRKNTGELFF.

This chain uses TRBV6-1 with TRBJ1-1; D is undetermined. This CDR3 is built from 14 residues. V lost 1 base and J lost 5, with 11 bases in between. Germline loops: CDR1 MNHNS, CDR2 SASEGT. The CDR3 protein is CASSEGAEGTEAFF. DNA for the CDR3: TGTGCCAGCAGTGAAGGGGCAGAGGGTACTGAAGCTTTCTTT.

This chain uses TRBV28 with TRBJ1-2; 11 bases line up with TRBD1. CDR1 is MDHEN and CDR2 is SYDVKM in the germline V gene. The CDR3 consists of 15 residues. The V and J ends lost 4 bases and 8 bases, in that order; junction bases with no gene match: 9. For the CDR3, the DNA is TGTGCCAGCAGTTCAGGACAGGGGGCTGGAGCAGGCTACACCTTC. Encoded protein: CASSSGQGAGAGYTF.

The J gene is TRBJ2-5, the V gene TRBV24-1; either TRBD1 or TRBD2 may fit D (6 bases each). This CDR3 comprises 14 residues. V was clipped by 4 bases and J by 5 bases, with 13 bases between them. Looked up from germline, CDR1 is KGHDR and CDR2 is SFDVKD. The CDR3 sequence: CATSESTGRETQYF. DNA of the CDR3: TGTGCCACCAGTGAATCAACAGGGAGGGAGACCCAGTACTTC.

This clone was counted once. The chain is built from TRBV3-1 (or the pseudogene TRBV3-2) and TRBJ2-1; maybe TRBD1 (6 bases). Germline-derived CDR1 and CDR2 are LGHDT and YNNKEL (reference sequence). The CDR3 has 15 residues. The V end was cut by 0 bases, the J end by 2 bases, with 8 bases between. Written as DNA, the CDR3 is TGTGCCAGCAGCCAAGAGCCAGGGGCCTACAATGAGCAGTTCTTC. Translation gives CASSQEPGAYNEQFF.

This chain uses TRBV5-4 with TRBJ1-1, with 7 bases that match TRBD1. V was pared by 5 bases and J by 5 bases, with 12 bases of the junction left unmatched. Germline CDR1 SGHNT, CDR2 YYREEE (reference sequence). The CDR3 is made up of 15 amino acids. The CDR3 spells CASRQGVRMGTEAFF. Written as DNA, the CDR3 is TGTGCCAGCAGGCAGGGGGTAAGGATGGGTACTGAAGCTTTCTTT. Full variable domain (remainder filled in from reference TRBV5-4 and TRBJ1-1): ETGVTQSPTHLIKTRGQQVTLRCSSQSGHNTVSWYQQALGQGPQFIFQYYREEENGRGNFPPRFSGLQFPNYSSELNVNALELDDSALYLCASRQGVRMGTEAFFGQGTRLTVV.

The rearrangement uses TRBV6-6 and TRBJ1-3, with 9 nucleotides matching TRBD1. J gave up 4 bases and V 9 bases, and 4 bases lay outside the gene matches. The CDR3 sequence is 13 residues long. The germline gives CDR1 MNHNY, CDR2 SVGAGI (reference sequence). This chain's CDR3 is CASLQGAGNTIYF. The CDR3 DNA sequence: TGTGCCAGTTTACAGGGGGCAGGAAACACCATATATTTT.